The source of this TCR beta chain is a study of T cells after yellow fever vaccination. TCRdb re-derived calls from the 5' RACE reads in MiXCR, one entry per CDR3 protein. Among a few hundred thousand distinct CDR3 sequences listed, roughly 3% were seen once. Study-level points and caveats: By day 5 rather than day 15, the secondary response had peaked, though it was weaker. High-abundance clonotypes from the bulk population could contaminate FACS-sorted repertoires.

In this sample, this clonotype turned up many times. The target antigen is unknown. Sequences were derived from CD4+ T cells sorted from PBMCs, sampled 10 days after the yellow fever booster vaccination. The receptor's source is a man in his late teens or twenties who received the YFV17D yellow fever vaccine.

In DNA, the CDR3 is TGCAGTGCTGCAGGAAGCTATAGCAATCAGCCCCAGCATTTT. Residues: CSAAGSYSNQPQHF. The chain has TRBV20-1 and TRBJ1-5; D is unresolved. The germline gives CDR1 DFQATT, CDR2 SNEGSKA (reference sequence). Trimming took 5 bases from V and 0 from J, leaving 11 bases between them. The CDR3 loop spans 14 amino acids.